This record covers a single TCR beta chain. No cognate antigen has been identified for it. No much larger clonotype is one base removed from it; base qualities were not supplied. V loses 2 bases of germline sequence and J loses 5 bases, and the interval between the two ends is 15 bases. For CDR1 and CDR2, the germline V gene lists KGHSH and LQKENI. The CDR3 measures 15 amino acids from cysteine to phenylalanine. Only CDR3 DNA remains: 45 bases, in frame from the first base. This sample is drawn from a study of T cell responses to AZD1222 COVID-19 vaccine (dated by TCRdb to the early 2020s). For the study in its entirety: AZD1222 recipients with second doses at about 4 weeks or about 12 weeks were pooled, because spike-specific TCR depth and breadth did not differ between schedules. A total of about 230 trial participants underwent TCR sequencing, of whom some 210 received two doses of AZD1222 and approximately 25 received two doses of the MenACWY control vaccine. Trial participants were enrolled by age into subgroups of 18-55, 56-69 and 70-plus years, and about 150, 27 and 61 TCR-sequenced participants, respectively, were included in these subgroups.

The CDR3 regions of human TCRbeta chains were subjected to immunosequencing. In the original analysis: TCRs in the repertoires were compared against a reference library of SARS-CoV-2-specific TCRs that had been generated with the MIRA antigen-specificity platform. Breadth was defined as the fraction of unique TCRs that were SARS-CoV-2-associated. Depth was defined as the fraction of total T cells that were SARS-CoV-2-associated. Each spike-specific TCR was assigned to its reactive spike region and to a CD4 or CD8 class using the MIRA data. Log10-transformed breadth and depth values were compared by one-way ANOVA with Sidak's multiple comparisons tests. The clones in this table, taken by TCRdb from immuneACCESS, are in-frame only. Not every clone is retained; where verified, under half of the shortfall comes from an unresolved V gene, and the cause of the rest is unknown. V, J and clone size were drawn from that table, and D and trimming were deduced from the DNA. Counted in this sample were 45,000 to 60,000 clones; around 86% of them appeared once. The ten largest make up over 15% of the sample.

Per the publication, the time point label means: baseline before first vaccination. Samples from vaccinated people were obtained from the UK trials COV001 and COV002, which included a single-blind randomized controlled phase 2/3 trial of AZD1222 (ChAdOx1 nCoV-19) in healthy adults. For TCRbeta chain sequencing, PBMC samples were collected from trial participants at day 0 and at day 28 after the second dose. The research as a whole found: Conclusions about previously exposed vaccinees are limited, since just six or seven AZD1222 recipients were seropositive for SARS-CoV-2 at baseline. In the small 56-69-year group, the increase in depth fell short of significance, most likely because of low power. The whole spike protein was spanned by vaccine-associated CD4 TCRs, and dominant responses were seen in regions 160-218 and 743-854. No day 14 peak-response samples were available, so repertoires were characterized only after the peak T cell response. After two AZD1222 doses, both the breadth and the depth of spike-specific TCRs were significantly higher than at day 0 and than in MenACWY recipients. Nearly half of unique spike-specific TCRs reportedly recognized epitopes outside regions mutated in the B.1.351 and B.1.1.7 variants. Participants were mostly white British, with more females than males. The authors suggested clonal diversity may have been underestimated.

The rearranged chain carries TRBV18 and TRBJ2-5, with TRBD2 tentatively as D gene (6 bases match). Sample: peripheral blood, taken on day 0 of AZD1222 vaccination. This TCR was sampled from an adult in good health. The CDR3 region reads CASSPSPGEAETQYF. The DNA sequence follows: TGTGCCAGCTCACCATCGCCGGGGGAGGCGGAGACCCAGTACTTC.